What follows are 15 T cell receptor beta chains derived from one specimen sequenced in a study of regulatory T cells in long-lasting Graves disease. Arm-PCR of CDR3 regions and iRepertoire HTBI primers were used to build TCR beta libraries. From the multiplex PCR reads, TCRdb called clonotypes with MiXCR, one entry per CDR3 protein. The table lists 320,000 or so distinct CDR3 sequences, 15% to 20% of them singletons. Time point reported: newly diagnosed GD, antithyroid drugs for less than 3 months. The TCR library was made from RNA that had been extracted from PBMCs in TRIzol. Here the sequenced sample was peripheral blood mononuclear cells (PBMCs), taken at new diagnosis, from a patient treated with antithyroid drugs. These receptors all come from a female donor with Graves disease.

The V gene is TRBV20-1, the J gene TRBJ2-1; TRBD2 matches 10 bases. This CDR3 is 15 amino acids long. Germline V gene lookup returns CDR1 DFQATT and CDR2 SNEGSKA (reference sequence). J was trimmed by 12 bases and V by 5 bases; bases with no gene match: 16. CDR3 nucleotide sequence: TGCAGTGCTGAAAAACAGCGGGAGGGCGGCCACGGGCAGTTCTTC. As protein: CSAEKQREGGHGQFF.

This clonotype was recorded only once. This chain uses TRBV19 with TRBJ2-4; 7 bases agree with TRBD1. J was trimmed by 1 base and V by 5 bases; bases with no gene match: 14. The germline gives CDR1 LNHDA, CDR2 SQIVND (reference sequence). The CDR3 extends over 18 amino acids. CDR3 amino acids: CASSPAGTDIRAKNIQYF. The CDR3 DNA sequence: TGTGCCAGTAGTCCTGCCGGGACAGACATCCGGGCCAAAAACATTCAGTACTTC.

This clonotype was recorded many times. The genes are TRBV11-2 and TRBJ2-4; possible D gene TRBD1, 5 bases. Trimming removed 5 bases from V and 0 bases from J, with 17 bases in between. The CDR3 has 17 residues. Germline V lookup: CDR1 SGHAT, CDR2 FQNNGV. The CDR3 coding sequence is TGTGCCAGCAGCCCTAGGTCCGGACAAAGAGCCAAAAACATTCAGTACTTC. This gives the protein CASSPRSGQRAKNIQYF.

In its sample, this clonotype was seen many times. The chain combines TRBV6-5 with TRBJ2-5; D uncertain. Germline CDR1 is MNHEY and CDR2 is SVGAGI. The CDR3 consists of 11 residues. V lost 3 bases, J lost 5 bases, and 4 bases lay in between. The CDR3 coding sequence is TGTGCCAGCAGTTATTTGGAGACCCAGTACTTC. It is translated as CASSYLETQYF.

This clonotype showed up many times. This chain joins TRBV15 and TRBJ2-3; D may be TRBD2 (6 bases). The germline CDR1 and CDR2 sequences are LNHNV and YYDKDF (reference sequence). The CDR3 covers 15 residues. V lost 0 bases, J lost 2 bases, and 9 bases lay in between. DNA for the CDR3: TGTGCCACCAGCAGAGAGGCGGGGTACACAGATACGCAGTATTTT. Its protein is CATSREAGYTDTQYF. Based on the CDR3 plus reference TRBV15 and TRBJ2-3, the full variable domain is DAMVIQNPRYQVTQFGKPVTLSCSQTLNHNVMYWYQQKSSQAPKLLFHYYDKDFNNEADTPDNFQSRRPNTSFCFLDIRSPGLGDTAMYLCATSREAGYTDTQYFGPGTRLTVL.

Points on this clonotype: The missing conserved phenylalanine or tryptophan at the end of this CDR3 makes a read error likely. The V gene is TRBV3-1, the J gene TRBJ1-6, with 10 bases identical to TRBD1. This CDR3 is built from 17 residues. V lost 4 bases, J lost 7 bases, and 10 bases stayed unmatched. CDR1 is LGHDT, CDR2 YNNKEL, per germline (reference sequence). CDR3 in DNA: TGTGCCAGCAGCCTTCGGTCGGGGACAGGGGTCAATTCACCCCTCCACTCT. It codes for CASSLRSGTGVNSPLHS.

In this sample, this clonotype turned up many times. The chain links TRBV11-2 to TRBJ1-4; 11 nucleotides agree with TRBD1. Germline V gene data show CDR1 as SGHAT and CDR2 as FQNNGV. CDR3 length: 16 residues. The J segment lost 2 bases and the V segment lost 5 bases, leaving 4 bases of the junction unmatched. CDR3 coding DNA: TGTGCCAGCAGCCGGGGACAGGGGGTCACTAATGAAAAACTGTTTTTT. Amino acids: CASSRGQGVTNEKLFF.

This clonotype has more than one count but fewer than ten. CDR3 amino acids: CSVEDGGIEQYF. The CDR3 region has the DNA TGCAGCGTTGAAGATGGGGGAATCGAGCAGTACTTC. V is TRBV29-1 and J is TRBJ2-7; the D call may be TRBD1 or TRBD2 (5 bases each). The V gene lost 0 bases and the J gene lost 6 bases, with 9 bases spanning the gap. Germline CDR1 is SQVTM and CDR2 is ANQGSEA. CDR3 length: 12 residues.

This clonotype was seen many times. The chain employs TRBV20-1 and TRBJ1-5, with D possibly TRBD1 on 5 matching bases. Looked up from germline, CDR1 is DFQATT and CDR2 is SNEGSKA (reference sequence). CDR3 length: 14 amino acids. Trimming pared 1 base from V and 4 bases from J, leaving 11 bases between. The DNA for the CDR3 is TGCAGTGCTAGAGGGGACCGCAGTAATCAGCCCCAGCATTTT. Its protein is CSARGDRSNQPQHF.

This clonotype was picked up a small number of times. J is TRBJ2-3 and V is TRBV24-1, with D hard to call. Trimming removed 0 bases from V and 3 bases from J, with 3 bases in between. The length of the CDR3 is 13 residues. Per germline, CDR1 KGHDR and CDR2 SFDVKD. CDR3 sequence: CATSDLGTDTQYF. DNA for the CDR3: TGTGCCACCAGTGATTTGGGAACAGATACGCAGTATTTT.

In DNA form, the CDR3 reads TGTGCCAGCAGTTACTCCATGAGGGAAGAAAAACTGTTTTTT. Encoded protein: CASSYSMREEKLFF. The J gene is TRBJ1-4, the V gene TRBV2; no firm D call. Germline V gene lookup returns CDR1 SNHLY and CDR2 FYNNEI. V gave up 5 bases and J gave up 8 bases, with 15 bases separating them. The CDR3 is 14 residues long. The variable domain in full, with the rest retrieved from reference TRBV2 and TRBJ1-4, is EPEVTQTPSHQVTQMGQEVILRCVPISNHLYFYWYRQILGQKVEFLVSFYNNEISEKSEIFDDQFSVERPDGSNFTLKIRSTKLEDSAMYFCASSYSMREEKLFFGSGTQLSVL.

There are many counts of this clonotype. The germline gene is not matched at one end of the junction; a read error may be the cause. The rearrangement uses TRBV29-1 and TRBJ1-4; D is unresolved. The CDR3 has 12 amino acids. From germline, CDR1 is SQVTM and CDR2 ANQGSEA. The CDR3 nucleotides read TGCAGCGCCGTCGATAGAACTGAAAGACTGTTTTTT. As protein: CSAVDRTERLFF.

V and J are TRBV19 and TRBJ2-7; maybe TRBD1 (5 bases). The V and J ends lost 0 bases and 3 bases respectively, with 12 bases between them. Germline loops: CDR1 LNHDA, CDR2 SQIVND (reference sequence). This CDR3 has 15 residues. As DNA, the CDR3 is TGTGCCAGTAGTATAGAACCAGGGTCAGACTACGAGCAGTACTTC. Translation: CASSIEPGSDYEQYF.

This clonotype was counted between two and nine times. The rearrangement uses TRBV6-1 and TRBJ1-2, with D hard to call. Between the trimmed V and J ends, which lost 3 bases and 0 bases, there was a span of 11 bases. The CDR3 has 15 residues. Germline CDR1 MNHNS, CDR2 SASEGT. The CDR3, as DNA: TGTGCCAGCAGTGAGGACGGACGGACTAACTATGGCTACACCTTC. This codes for CASSEDGRTNYGYTF.

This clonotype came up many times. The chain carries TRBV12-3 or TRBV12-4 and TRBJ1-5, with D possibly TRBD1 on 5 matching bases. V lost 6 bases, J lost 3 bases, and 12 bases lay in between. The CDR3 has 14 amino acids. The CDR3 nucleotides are TGTGCCAGCAGGTACGACAGCAACAATCAGCCCCAGCATTTT. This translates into CASRYDSNNQPQHF.